The entry below gives a single TCR beta chain sequence along with its context. The CDR3 is 12 residues long. The ends were cut back, 3 bases at V and 8 bases at J, with 13 bases in the middle. Germline-derived CDR1 and CDR2 are SQVTM and ANQGSEA. These data come from a study of T cell responses to AZD1222 COVID-19 vaccine. Some clones are missing from TCRdb's copy, which holds only in-frame ones; the method was immunoSEQ multiplex PCR. The table has 68,000 or so clones, over 60% seen once. The starting material was peripheral blood, obtained on day 0 of AZD1222 vaccination. The source is an adult in good health. V and J are TRBV29-1 and TRBJ1-2; tentative D call: TRBD1 (6 bases). CDR3 region: CSVEAGVGGYTF. The CDR3 DNA follows: TGCAGCGTTGAGGCAGGGGTAGGGGGCTACACCTTC.